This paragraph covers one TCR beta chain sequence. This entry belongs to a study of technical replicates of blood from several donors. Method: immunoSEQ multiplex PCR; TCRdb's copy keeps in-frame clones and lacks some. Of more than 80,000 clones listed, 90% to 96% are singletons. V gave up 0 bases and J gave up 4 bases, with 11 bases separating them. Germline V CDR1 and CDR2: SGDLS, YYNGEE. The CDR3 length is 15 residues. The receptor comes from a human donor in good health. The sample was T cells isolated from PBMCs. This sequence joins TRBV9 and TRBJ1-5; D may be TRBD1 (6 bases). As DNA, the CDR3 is TGTGCCAGCAGCGTAGAGGCAGGGGTAAATCAGCCCCAGCATTTT. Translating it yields CASSVEAGVNQPQHF.